The 27 T cell receptor beta chains presented below share a single source sample, sequenced in a study of early stage breast cancer tumors. Some clones are missing from TCRdb's copy, which holds only in-frame ones; the method was immunoSEQ multiplex PCR. The sample has fewer than 50,000 clones, 70% to 80% seen once. The source material was blood. Receptor source: a person between 50 and 60 years old with breast cancer.

The J gene is TRBJ1-2, the V gene TRBV5-1; D may be TRBD1 (5 bases). The length of the CDR3 is 13 residues. Trimming took off 3 bases at V and 3 bases at J, with 9 bases between the two ends. Germline lookup yields CDR1 SGHRS and CDR2 YFSETQ. This CDR3 reads CASSSDTDYGYTF. The CDR3 coding sequence is TGCGCCAGCAGCTCGGACACCGACTATGGCTACACCTTC.

The chain couples TRBV27 to TRBJ2-1, with D tentatively TRBD2 (6 bases). The CDR3 contains 17 residues. Trimming removed 5 bases from V and 4 bases from J, with 21 bases in between. Germline V gene data show CDR1 as MNHEY and CDR2 as SMNVEV (reference sequence). CDR3 in DNA: TGTGCCAGCAGTCCCCTCGGGGGACCGGGGGATTACAATGAGCAGTTCTTC. This gives the protein CASSPLGGPGDYNEQFF.

The V and J genes are TRBV18 and TRBJ2-1, with a possible D match to TRBD2 (5 bases). Germline values: CDR1 KGHSH, CDR2 LQKENI. Trimming cost V 0 bases and J 1 base, with 13 bases left between them. CDR3 size: 17 residues. The chain's CDR3 is CASSPPNVASSYNEQFF. In nucleotides, the CDR3 is TGTGCCAGCTCACCACCAAATGTAGCGTCTTCCTACAATGAGCAGTTCTTC.

The rearrangement joins TRBV6-1 to TRBJ2-3, with 11 bases that match TRBD1. The CDR3 has 14 amino acids. V shed 6 bases, J shed 4 bases, and the junction held 3 bases outside the gene matches. The V gene's germline CDR1 is MNHNS and CDR2 SASEGT. The CDR3 loop is CASRGTGGADTQYF. The CDR3, as DNA: TGTGCCAGCAGGGGGACAGGGGGGGCAGATACGCAGTATTTT.

V usage is TRBV9 and J usage is TRBJ2-1; D is unresolved. The CDR3 has 14 amino acids. V lost 3 bases, J lost 6 bases, and 13 bases lay in between. Germline V CDR1 and CDR2: SGDLS, YYNGEE. The CDR3 DNA is TGTGCCAGCAGCGCCACCCTAAGAATCAATGAGCAGTTCTTC. This codes for CASSATLRINEQFF.

CDR3 in DNA: TGTGCCAGCAGTGAAGCGGGGGCGGGGGGTTACGAGCAGTACGTC. Protein product: CASSEAGAGGYEQYV. The rearrangement joins TRBV2 to TRBJ2-7; 8 nucleotides align to TRBD2. The CDR3 runs to 15 residues. Germline CDR1 is SNHLY and CDR2 is FYNNEI. V shed 0 bases and J 4 bases; nucleotides not matched to a gene: 5.

The rearrangement uses TRBV28 and TRBJ1-2; tentative D call: TRBD1 (5 bases). Germline CDR1 MDHEN, CDR2 SYDVKM. V lost 2 bases and J 5 bases, leaving 12 bases between the germline ends. This CDR3 region has 14 residues. CDR3 in DNA: TGTGCCAGCAGTTTAACGCGTCGGGGGTATGGCTACACCTTC. Translated, it gives CASSLTRRGYGYTF.

This chain connects TRBV11-2 to TRBJ2-7, with 9 bases lining up with TRBD1. Per germline, CDR1 SGHAT and CDR2 FQNNGV. The length of the CDR3 is 14 residues. The trim removed 5 bases at V and 1 base at J, leaving 3 bases unmatched. The CDR3 is CASSRDRVSYEQYF. DNA for the CDR3: TGTGCCAGCAGCCGGGACAGGGTATCCTACGAGCAGTACTTC.

The rearrangement links TRBV7-6 to TRBJ2-5; 7 bases align to TRBD2. The V gene end was trimmed by 0 bases and the J gene end by 7 bases; junction bases not matched to a gene: 11. CDR3 length: 16 residues. Per the germline V gene, CDR1 is SGHVS and CDR2 is FNYEAQ. CDR3 amino acids: CASSLAGEGPRGTQYF. Here the CDR3 DNA reads TGTGCCAGCAGCTTAGCTGGGGAGGGCCCAAGAGGGACCCAGTACTTC.

This chain's CDR3 is CASSPDTEAFF. The CDR3, as DNA: TGTGCCAGCAGCCCTGACACTGAAGCTTTCTTT. This chain links TRBV7-9 with TRBJ1-1; D ambiguous. Deletions cut 5 bases from V and 3 bases from J, with 4 bases between. CDR1 is SEHNR and CDR2 is FQNEAQ in the germline V gene (reference sequence). The CDR3 runs 11 residues.

The V gene is TRBV9, the J gene TRBJ2-5; 8 bases are shared with TRBD2. This CDR3 region has 16 residues. The V segment lost 4 bases and the J segment 5 bases; nucleotides outside the gene matches: 13. Germline V gene lookup returns CDR1 SGDLS and CDR2 YYNGEE. The CDR3 loop is CASSPGTSWGDETQYF. The CDR3 coding sequence is TGTGCCAGCAGCCCGGGGACTAGTTGGGGGGATGAGACCCAGTACTTC.

This chain connects TRBV19 to TRBJ1-5; D may be TRBD1 (5 bases). The CDR3 has 16 residues. The germline CDR1 and CDR2 sequences are LNHDA and SQIVND (reference sequence). Deletions cut 1 base from V and 1 base from J, with 11 bases between. Here the CDR3 reads CASSIGRTISNQPQHF. The CDR3 DNA sequence: TGTGCCAGTAGTATAGGACGGACAATCAGCAATCAGCCCCAGCATTTT.

The gene calls are TRBV19 and TRBJ2-2, with 8 bases identical to TRBD2. The V gene end was trimmed by 1 base and the J gene end by 7 bases; junction bases not matched to a gene: 2. The CDR3 is 14 residues long. Germline lookup yields CDR1 LNHDA and CDR2 SQIVND (reference sequence). The CDR3 DNA reads TGTGCCAGTAGTATAGGAGCGGGAGTCGGGGAGCTGTTTTTT. This encodes CASSIGAGVGELFF.

This clone was counted a single time. CDR3 DNA sequence: TGTGCCAGCAGCTTGACAGAAGCTAACTATGGCTACACCTTC. Amino acid sequence: CASSLTEANYGYTF. The chain joins TRBV11-2 to TRBJ1-2; D possibly corresponds to TRBD1 (5 bases). CDR1 SGHAT and CDR2 FQNNGV come from the germline V gene. V dropped 3 bases and J dropped 0 bases, with 8 bases sitting between them. The CDR3 has 14 amino acids.

The rearrangement links TRBV5-1 to TRBJ2-1; the D gene is possibly TRBD1 (6 bases). CDR1 is SGHRS, CDR2 YFSETQ, per germline. The CDR3 spans 15 residues. V shed 3 bases and J shed 2 bases, with 12 bases lying between them. The CDR3 nucleotides are TGCGCCAGCAGCTGGACAGCAGATACCTACAATGAGCAGTTCTTC. Its protein product is CASSWTADTYNEQFF. Complete variable domain (other parts from reference TRBV5-1 and TRBJ2-1): KAGVTQTPRYLIKTRGQQVTLSCSPISGHRSVSWYQQTPGQGLQFLFEYFSETQRNKGNFPGRFSGRQFSNSRSEMNVSTLELGDSALYLCASSWTADTYNEQFFGPGTRLTVL.

The rearrangement uses TRBV5-4 and TRBJ2-7, with D perhaps TRBD1 (6 bases). The CDR3 contains 14 residues. V gave up 4 bases and J gave up 4 bases, with 15 bases separating them. From germline, CDR1 is SGHNT and CDR2 YYREEE (reference sequence). The CDR3 DNA reads as TGTGCCAGCAGCCGAGACCAGGGGAAATACGAGCAGTACTTC. Its translation: CASSRDQGKYEQYF.

V is TRBV20-1 and J is TRBJ2-1; TRBD2 is a possible D gene (6 bases). Trimming took off 7 bases at V and 8 bases at J, with 12 bases between the two ends. The CDR3 consists of 11 residues. Germline CDR1 is DFQATT and CDR2 is SNEGSKA (reference sequence). CDR3 sequence reads: CSVSSGHEQFF. The CDR3 nucleotides are TGCAGTGTGAGTAGCGGACATGAGCAGTTCTTC.

This chain links TRBV19 with TRBJ1-2; TRBD1 matches 7 bases. This CDR3 comprises 14 residues. In germline, CDR1 is LNHDA, CDR2 SQIVND (reference sequence). V trimming: 3 bases; J trimming: 8 bases; junction bases outside the gene matches: 9. CDR3 amino acids: CASSIVQGTAGYTF. In DNA form, the CDR3 reads TGTGCCAGTAGTATTGTGCAGGGGACAGCCGGCTACACCTTC.

V usage is TRBV5-1 and J usage is TRBJ2-1, with 8 bases fitting TRBD1. CDR3 size: 16 residues. CDR1 and CDR2 (germline): SGHRS, YFSETQ. V lost 2 bases to trimming and J lost 1 base; unmatched junction nucleotides: 5. This CDR3 is CASSLDRGPSYNEQFF. The CDR3 DNA is TGCGCCAGCAGCTTAGACAGGGGACCATCCTACAATGAGCAGTTCTTC. Looking up the rest from reference TRBV5-1 and TRBJ2-1 gives the full variable domain: KAGVTQTPRYLIKTRGQQVTLSCSPISGHRSVSWYQQTPGQGLQFLFEYFSETQRNKGNFPGRFSGRQFSNSRSEMNVSTLELGDSALYLCASSLDRGPSYNEQFFGPGTRLTVL.

V and J are TRBV4-3 and TRBJ2-3, with 11 bases identical to TRBD2. After removal of 2 bases from V and 0 bases from J, the junction contained 13 bases not matched to a gene. Per the germline V gene, CDR1 is LGHNA and CDR2 is YSLEER. The CDR3 is made up of 20 amino acids. The CDR3 nucleotides read TGCGCCAGCAGCCAAAGGTCGCTAGCGGGGGGCCCTATAAGCACAGATACGCAGTATTTT. Residues: CASSQRSLAGGPISTDTQYF.

This clone was recorded a few times. This sequence joins TRBV2 and TRBJ2-1; 7 bases line up with TRBD1. The trim removed 10 bases at V and 2 bases at J, leaving 17 bases unmatched. This CDR3 has 17 residues. Germline V gene data show CDR1 as SNHLY and CDR2 as FYNNEI. The DNA for the CDR3 is TGTGCCAAGGAGACAGGGATTGGGACCATGACCTACAATGAGCAGTTCTTC. Protein sequence: CAKETGIGTMTYNEQFF.

This clone has a handful of counts. This chain links TRBV19 with TRBJ2-4; D perhaps matches TRBD1 (6 bases). V was clipped by 3 bases and J by 0 bases, with 12 bases between them. Germline CDR1 is LNHDA and CDR2 is SQIVND (reference sequence). CDR3 length: 16 amino acids. The CDR3 nucleotides are TGTGCCAGTAGTATGGGGACACCCGAAGCCAAAAACATTCAGTACTTC. Translation gives CASSMGTPEAKNIQYF.

The CDR3 nucleotides are TGTGCCAGCAGTGAACCTGGACAGGACCCTAATGAGCAGTTCTTC. This sequence encodes CASSEPGQDPNEQFF. The gene calls are TRBV6-1 and TRBJ2-1, with 7 bases fitting TRBD1. The CDR3 has 15 amino acids. V shed 2 bases and J 7 bases; nucleotides not matched to a gene: 8. The germline V gene encodes CDR1 MNHNS and CDR2 SASEGT.

The V and J genes are TRBV19 and TRBJ1-2; D is undetermined. CDR1 and CDR2 from the germline V gene are LNHDA and SQIVND (reference sequence). Deletions cut 1 base from V and 2 bases from J, with 5 bases between. This CDR3 contains 13 residues. CDR3 sequence reads: CASSIGRNYGYTF. In DNA form, the CDR3 reads TGTGCCAGTAGTATAGGTCGGAACTATGGCTACACCTTC.

This chain joins TRBV6-6 and TRBJ2-5; D gene ambiguous. Trimming took 6 bases from V and 1 from J, leaving 6 bases between them. The CDR3 has 12 amino acids. Germline CDR1 reads MNHNY; CDR2 reads SVGAGI (reference sequence). This chain's CDR3 is CASSLFQETQYF. Written as DNA, the CDR3 is TGTGCCAGCAGCCTGTTCCAAGAGACCCAGTACTTC.

This chain uses TRBV5-1 with TRBJ2-3, with D perhaps matching TRBD1 (5 bases). Looked up from germline, CDR1 is SGHRS and CDR2 is YFSETQ. Trimming took 3 bases from V and 4 from J, leaving 12 bases between them. The CDR3 length is 14 residues. CDR3 bases: TGCGCCAGCAGCTCACGGACATCCGCAGATACGCAGTATTTT. Translating it yields CASSSRTSADTQYF.

V is TRBV11-3 and J is TRBJ2-1, with a possible D match to TRBD2 (7 bases). Germline CDR1 SGHNT, CDR2 YENEEA. Trimming removed 5 bases at V and 8 bases at J, with 19 bases between. This CDR3 comprises 15 residues. CDR3 bases: TGTGCCAGCAGCCCCCCGGGGGGCGTCTTGGATGAGCAGTTCTTC. Residues: CASSPPGGVLDEQFF.